The 4 T cell receptor beta chains listed next were all sequenced from one sample in a study of blood T cell repertoires in COVID-19. The repertoire was sequenced with immunoSEQ multiplex PCR; TCRdb's copy has only in-frame clones and lacks some. The sample contains about 170,000 clones, approximately 80% of which appear only once. Sequences were obtained from peripheral blood. These receptor sequences come from a woman in her 70s with COVID-19, enrolled during active disease.

This clone has only one observation. The chain has TRBV6-1 and TRBJ1-1; 7 positions match TRBD1. This CDR3 comprises 15 residues. V shed 2 bases and J 2 bases; nucleotides not matched to a gene: 5. Germline loops: CDR1 MNHNS, CDR2 SASEGT. The CDR3 nucleotides read TGTGCCAGCAGTGAACCAGGGGGAAAAAACACTGAAGCTTTCTTT. Translated: CASSEPGGKNTEAFF.

In its sample, this clone was seen once. The chain has TRBV5-8 and TRBJ1-2; TRBD1 matches at 7 bases. The germline V gene encodes CDR1 SGHTS and CDR2 YDEGEE. The J segment lost 1 base and the V segment lost 5 bases, leaving 5 bases of the junction unmatched. This CDR3 comprises 14 residues. The CDR3 DNA sequence: TGTGCCAGCAGGGGGACAGCGATTAACTATGGCTACACCTTC. Protein product: CASRGTAINYGYTF. Combining the CDR3 with reference TRBV5-8 and TRBJ1-2 gives the whole variable domain EAGVTQSPTHLIKTRGQQATLRCSPISGHTSVYWYQQALGLGLQFLLWYDEGEERNRGNFPPRFSGRQFPNYSSELNVNALELEDSALYLCASRGTAINYGYTFGSGTRLTVV.

The rearrangement uses TRBV7-5 and TRBJ1-6; the D call of TRBD1 is as the table states it, not checked on the DNA. TRBV7-5 is assigned pseudogene status. The CDR3 consists of 19 residues. In DNA, the CDR3 is TGTGCCAGAAGCTTAGGGGGACAGCCCTCGAGCTCCTATAATTCACCCCTCCACTTT. It translates to CARSLGGQPSSSYNSPLHF.

The gene calls are TRBV19 and TRBJ2-1; 14 positions match TRBD2. Trimming cost V 5 bases and J 7 bases; bases outside gene matches: 7. Germline V gene sequence: CDR1 LNHDA, CDR2 SQIVND (reference sequence). This CDR3 spans 16 amino acids. This CDR3 reads CASSHSGTSGSNEQFF. For the CDR3, the DNA is TGTGCCAGTAGTCACTCCGGGACTAGCGGGAGTAATGAGCAGTTCTTC.